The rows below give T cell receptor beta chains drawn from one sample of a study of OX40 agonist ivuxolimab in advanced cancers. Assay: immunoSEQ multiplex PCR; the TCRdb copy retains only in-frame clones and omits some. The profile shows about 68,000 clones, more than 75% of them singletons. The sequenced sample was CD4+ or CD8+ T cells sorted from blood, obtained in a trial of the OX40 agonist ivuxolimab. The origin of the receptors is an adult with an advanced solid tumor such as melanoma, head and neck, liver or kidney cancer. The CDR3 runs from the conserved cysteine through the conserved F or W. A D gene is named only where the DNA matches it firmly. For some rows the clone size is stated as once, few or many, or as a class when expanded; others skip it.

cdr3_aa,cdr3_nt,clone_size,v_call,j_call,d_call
CASSLRPRGPQHF,TGTGCCAGCAGCTTACGACCCCGAGGGCCCCAGCATTTT,.,TRBV7-8,TRBJ1-5,.
CASSLGRGGDQPQHF,TGTGCCAGCAGCTTAGGACGGGGGGGCGATCAGCCCCAGCATTTT,.,TRBV7-2,TRBJ1-5,.
CASSLFAGQNTEAFF,TGTGCCAGCAGCTTGTTCGCGGGACAGAACACTGAAGCTTTCTTT,.,TRBV7-9,TRBJ1-1,.
CSAPNGNTIYF,TGCAGTGCGCCAAATGGAAACACCATATATTTT,.,TRBV20-1,TRBJ1-3,.
CASSLSTGNGYTF,TGTGCCAGCAGCTTAAGTACAGGGAATGGCTACACCTTC,.,TRBV7-2,TRBJ1-2,.
CASGGQEESEQYF,TGTGCCAGCGGAGGGCAAGAAGAGAGCGAGCAGTACTTC,.,TRBV11-2,TRBJ2-7,.
CASSRGEGANYGYTF,TGCGCCAGCAGCAGAGGGGAGGGAGCTAACTATGGCTACACCTTC,.,TRBV4-1,TRBJ1-2,.
CASSLVPGRALYNSPLHF,TGTGCCAGCAGCTTAGTCCCCGGGAGGGCCCTATATAATTCACCCCTCCACTTT,.,TRBV7-2,TRBJ1-6,.
CASSQASAGSGGYTF,TGCGCCAGCAGCCAAGCCTCGGCGGGGTCGGGTGGCTACACCTTC,.,TRBV4-3,TRBJ1-2,.
CASSLASGAVRETQYF,TGTGCCAGCAGCTTAGCGTCGGGGGCGGTAAGGGAGACCCAGTACTTC,few,TRBV7-8,TRBJ2-5,.
CASSFYGELFF,TGTGCCAGCAGCTTTTACGGGGAGCTGTTTTTT,.,TRBV7-9,TRBJ2-2,.
CASSGAGYGYTF,TGTGCCAGCAGTGGGGCAGGGTATGGCTACACCTTC,.,TRBV28,TRBJ1-2,.
CASSTRTGINEQFF,TGTGCCAGCAGTACCCGGACAGGGATAAATGAGCAGTTCTTC,once,TRBV25-1,TRBJ2-1,TRBD1